This T cell receptor (beta chain) was observed in a study of T cells in Graves' hyperthyroidism and ophthalmopathy. TCR beta CDR3 regions were amplified from RNA. Researchers ran a first-round RT-PCR on the TCR CDR3 using the HTBI primer set. Via MiXCR, TCRdb re-called the multiplex PCR reads, giving one row per CDR3 protein. The table records around 720,000 distinct CDR3 sequences, approximately 40% of them present only once. Germline V lookup: CDR1 SGHVS, CDR2 FQNEAQ. The CDR3 is made up of 15 amino acids. The V gene lost 2 bases and the J gene lost 5 bases, with 12 bases spanning the gap. The sample comprised blood. The origin of this receptor is a woman between 40 and 55 years old with Graves' hyperthyroidism. This rearrangement joins TRBV7-8 to TRBJ2-2; D possibly corresponds to TRBD2 (5 bases). The CDR3 DNA follows: TGTGCCAGCAGCTTAAGGCTAGCTTCTACCGGGGAGCTGTTTTTT. Its protein product is CASSLRLASTGELFF.